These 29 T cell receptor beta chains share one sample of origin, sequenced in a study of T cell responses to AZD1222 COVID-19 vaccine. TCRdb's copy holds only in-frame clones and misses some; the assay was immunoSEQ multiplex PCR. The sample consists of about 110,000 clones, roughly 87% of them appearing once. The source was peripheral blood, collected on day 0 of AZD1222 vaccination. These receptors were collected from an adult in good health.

This CDR3 reads CAWSVWGRTYYGYTF. The DNA of the CDR3 is TGTGCCTGGAGTGTATGGGGCAGGACGTACTATGGCTACACCTTC. The rearrangement uses TRBV30 and TRBJ1-2; tentatively, D is TRBD1 (5 bases). The CDR3 spans 15 residues. Germline CDR1 GTSNPN, CDR2 SVGIG (reference sequence). Trimming pared 0 bases from V and 3 bases from J, leaving 14 bases between. The complete variable domain, with remaining parts taken from reference TRBV30 and TRBJ1-2, reads SQTIHQWPATLVQPVGSPLSLECTVEGTSNPNLYWYRQAAGRGLQLLFYSVGIGQISSEVPQNLSASRPQDRQFILSSKKLLLSDSGFYLCAWSVWGRTYYGYTFGSGTRLTVV.

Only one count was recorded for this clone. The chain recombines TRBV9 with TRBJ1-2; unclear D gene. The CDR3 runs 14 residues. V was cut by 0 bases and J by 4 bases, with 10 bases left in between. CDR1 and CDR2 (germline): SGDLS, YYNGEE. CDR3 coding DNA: TGTGCCAGCAGCGTAGGTACCCTTTCCTATGGCTACACCTTC. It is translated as CASSVGTLSYGYTF.

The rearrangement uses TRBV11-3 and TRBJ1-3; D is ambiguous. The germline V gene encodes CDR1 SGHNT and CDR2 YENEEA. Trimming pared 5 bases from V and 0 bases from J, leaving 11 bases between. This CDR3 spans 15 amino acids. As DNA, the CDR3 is TGTGCCAGCAGCCCCAGAGGGAGCTCTGGAAACACCATATATTTT. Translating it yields CASSPRGSSGNTIYF.

CDR3: CASSSPGLAGGPRDEQFF. CDR3 in DNA: TGTGCCAGCAGTTCCCCGGGACTAGCGGGAGGGCCTCGGGATGAGCAGTTCTTC. This chain links TRBV27 with TRBJ2-1, with 16 bases fitting TRBD2. The V segment lost 4 bases and the J segment 8 bases; nucleotides outside the gene matches: 11. The CDR3 extends over 18 amino acids. Germline V gene sequence: CDR1 MNHEY, CDR2 SMNVEV (reference sequence).

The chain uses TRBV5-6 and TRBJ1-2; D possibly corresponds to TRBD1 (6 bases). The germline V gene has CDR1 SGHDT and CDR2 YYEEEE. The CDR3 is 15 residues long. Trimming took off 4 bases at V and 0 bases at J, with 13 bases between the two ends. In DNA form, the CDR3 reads TGTGCCAGCAGCCCTCGGGACACCTCTAACTATGGCTACACCTTC. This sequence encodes CASSPRDTSNYGYTF.

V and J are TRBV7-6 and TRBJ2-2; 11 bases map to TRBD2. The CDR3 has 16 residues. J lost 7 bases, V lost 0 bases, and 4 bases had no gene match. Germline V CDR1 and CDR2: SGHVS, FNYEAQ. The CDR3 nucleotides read TGTGCCAGCAGCTTAGCTAGCGGGAGGGCCTTCGGGGAGCTGTTTTTT. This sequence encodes CASSLASGRAFGELFF.

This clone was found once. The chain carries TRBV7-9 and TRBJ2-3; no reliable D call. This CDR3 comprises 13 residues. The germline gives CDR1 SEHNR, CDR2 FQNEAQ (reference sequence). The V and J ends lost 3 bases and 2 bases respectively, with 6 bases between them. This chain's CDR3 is CASSLGYTDTQYF. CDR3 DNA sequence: TGTGCCAGCAGCTTGGGCTACACAGATACGCAGTATTTT.

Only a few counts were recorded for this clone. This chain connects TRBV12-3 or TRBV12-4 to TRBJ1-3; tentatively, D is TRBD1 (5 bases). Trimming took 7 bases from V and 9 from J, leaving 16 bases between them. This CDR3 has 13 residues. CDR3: CASTGQGGRTIYF. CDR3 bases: TGTGCCAGCACGGGGCAGGGTGGTCGCACCATATATTTT.

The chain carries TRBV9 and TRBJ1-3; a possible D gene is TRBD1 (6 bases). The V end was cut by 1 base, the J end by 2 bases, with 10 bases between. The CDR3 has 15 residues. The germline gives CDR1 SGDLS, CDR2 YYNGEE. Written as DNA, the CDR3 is TGTGCCAGCAGCGTAATGGGGGCGGCTGGAAACACCATATATTTT. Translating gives CASSVMGAAGNTIYF.

As DNA, the CDR3 is TGTGCCAGCAGCCCGAGAAGGAGCGGGGGTTCCACCGGGGAGCTGTTTTTT. Its protein is CASSPRRSGGSTGELFF. The V gene is TRBV13, the J gene TRBJ2-2; 8 bases align to TRBD2. Germline lookup yields CDR1 PRHDT and CDR2 FYEKMQ (reference sequence). The CDR3 length is 17 residues. Trimming at V came to 5 bases and at J to 4 bases, leaving 12 bases not matched to a gene. Based on the CDR3 plus reference TRBV13 and TRBJ2-2, the full variable domain is AAGVIQSPRHLIKEKRETATLKCYPIPRHDTVYWYQQGPGQDPQFLISFYEKMQSDKGSIPDRFSAQQFSDYHSELNMSSLELGDSALYFCASSPRRSGGSTGELFFGEGSRLTVL.

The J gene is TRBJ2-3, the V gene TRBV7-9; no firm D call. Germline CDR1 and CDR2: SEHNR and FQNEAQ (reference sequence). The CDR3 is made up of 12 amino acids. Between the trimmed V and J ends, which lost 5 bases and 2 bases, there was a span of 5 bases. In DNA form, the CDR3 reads TGTGCCAGCAGCCCATACACAGATACGCAGTATTTT. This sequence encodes CASSPYTDTQYF.

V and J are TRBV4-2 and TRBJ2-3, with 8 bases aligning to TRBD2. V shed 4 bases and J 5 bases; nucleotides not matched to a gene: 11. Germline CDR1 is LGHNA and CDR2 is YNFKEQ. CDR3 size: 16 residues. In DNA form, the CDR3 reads TGTGCCAGCAGCCTGAGCCCAGCGGGAGCGGGAGATACGCAGTATTTT. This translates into CASSLSPAGAGDTQYF.

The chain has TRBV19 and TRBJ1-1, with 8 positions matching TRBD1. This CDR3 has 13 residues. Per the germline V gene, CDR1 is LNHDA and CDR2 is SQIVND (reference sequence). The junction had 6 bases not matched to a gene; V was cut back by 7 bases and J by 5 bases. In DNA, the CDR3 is TGTGCCAGTAAGGTCCAGGGGGCAACTGAAGCTTTCTTT. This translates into CASKVQGATEAFF. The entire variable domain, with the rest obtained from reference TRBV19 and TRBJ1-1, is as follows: DGGITQSPKYLFRKEGQNVTLSCEQNLNHDAMYWYRQDPGQGLRLIYYSQIVNDFQKGDIAEGYSVSREKKESFPLTVTSAQKNPTAFYLCASKVQGATEAFFGQGTRLTVV.

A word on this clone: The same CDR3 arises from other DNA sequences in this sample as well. CDR3 nucleotide sequence: TGCGCCAGCAGCTTGGCGGCTAACTATGGCTACACCTTC. Translating it yields CASSLAANYGYTF. The rearrangement uses TRBV5-1 and TRBJ1-2; D uncertain. The CDR3 runs to 13 residues. V dropped 0 bases and J dropped 0 bases, with 3 bases sitting between them. The V gene's germline CDR1 is SGHRS and CDR2 YFSETQ.

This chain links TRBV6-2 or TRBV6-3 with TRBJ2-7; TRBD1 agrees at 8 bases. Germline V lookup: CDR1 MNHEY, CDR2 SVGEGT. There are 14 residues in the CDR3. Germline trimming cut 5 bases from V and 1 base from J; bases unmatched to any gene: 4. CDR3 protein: CASSNRDRSYEQYF. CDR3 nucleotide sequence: TGTGCCAGCAGTAACCGGGACAGGTCCTACGAGCAGTACTTC.

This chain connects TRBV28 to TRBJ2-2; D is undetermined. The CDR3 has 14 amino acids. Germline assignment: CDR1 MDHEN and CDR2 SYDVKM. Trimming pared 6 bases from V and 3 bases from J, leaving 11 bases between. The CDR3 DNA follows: TGTGCCAGCAGCTTTTTACTTGACACCGGGGAGCTGTTTTTT. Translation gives CASSFLLDTGELFF. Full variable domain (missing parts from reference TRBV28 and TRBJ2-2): DVKVTQSSRYLVKRTGEKVFLECVQDMDHENMFWYRQDPGLGLRLIYFSYDVKMKEKGDIPEGYSVSREKKERFSLILESASTNQTSMYLCASSFLLDTGELFFGEGSRLTVL.

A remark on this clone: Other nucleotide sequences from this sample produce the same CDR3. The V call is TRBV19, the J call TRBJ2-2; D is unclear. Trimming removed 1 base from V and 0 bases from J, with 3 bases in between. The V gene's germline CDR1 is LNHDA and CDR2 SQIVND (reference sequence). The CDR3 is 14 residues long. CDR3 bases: TGTGCCAGTAGTATAGGTACGAACACCGGGGAGCTGTTTTTT. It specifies CASSIGTNTGELFF.

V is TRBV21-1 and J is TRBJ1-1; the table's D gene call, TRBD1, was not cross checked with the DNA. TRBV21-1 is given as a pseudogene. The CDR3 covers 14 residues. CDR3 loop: CASTGQVESTEAFF. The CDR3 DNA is TGTGCCAGCACCGGACAGGTTGAGAGCACTGAAGCTTTCTTT.

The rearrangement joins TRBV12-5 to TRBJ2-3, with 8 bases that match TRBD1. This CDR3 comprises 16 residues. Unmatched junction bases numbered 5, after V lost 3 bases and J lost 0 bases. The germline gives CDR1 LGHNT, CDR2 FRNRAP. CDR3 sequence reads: CASGFPRGLSTDTQYF. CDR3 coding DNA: TGTGCTAGTGGTTTCCCCAGGGGGCTTAGCACAGATACGCAGTATTTT.

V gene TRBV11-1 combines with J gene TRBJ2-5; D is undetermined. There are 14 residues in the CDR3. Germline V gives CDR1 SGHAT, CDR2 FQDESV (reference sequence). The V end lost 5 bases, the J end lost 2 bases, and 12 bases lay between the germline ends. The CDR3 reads CASSPRAQQETQYF. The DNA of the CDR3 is TGTGCCAGCAGCCCTCGGGCCCAACAAGAGACCCAGTACTTC.

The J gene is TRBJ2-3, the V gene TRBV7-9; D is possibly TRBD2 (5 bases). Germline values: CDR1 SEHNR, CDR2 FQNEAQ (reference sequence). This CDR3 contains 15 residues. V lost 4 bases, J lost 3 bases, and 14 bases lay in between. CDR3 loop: CASSSRTDRTDTQYF. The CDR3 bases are TGTGCCAGCAGCTCACGGACTGATAGGACAGATACGCAGTATTTT.

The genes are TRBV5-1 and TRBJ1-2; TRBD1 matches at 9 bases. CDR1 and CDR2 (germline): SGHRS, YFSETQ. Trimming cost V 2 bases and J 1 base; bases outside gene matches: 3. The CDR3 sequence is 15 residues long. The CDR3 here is CASSLGDRDNYGYTF. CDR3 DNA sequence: TGCGCCAGCAGCTTAGGGGACAGGGATAACTATGGCTACACCTTC.

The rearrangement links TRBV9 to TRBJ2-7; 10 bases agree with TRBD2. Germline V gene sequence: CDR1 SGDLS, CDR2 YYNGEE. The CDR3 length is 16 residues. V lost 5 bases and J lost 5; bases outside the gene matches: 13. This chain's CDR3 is CASSEHSTSGSHEQYF. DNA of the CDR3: TGTGCCAGCAGTGAACACTCGACTAGCGGGTCCCACGAGCAGTACTTC. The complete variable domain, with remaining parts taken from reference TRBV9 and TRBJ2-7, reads DSGVTQTPKHLITATGQRVTLRCSPRSGDLSVYWYQQSLDQGLQFLIQYYNGEERAKGNILERFSAQQFPDLHSELNLSSLELGDSALYFCASSEHSTSGSHEQYFGPGTRLTVT.

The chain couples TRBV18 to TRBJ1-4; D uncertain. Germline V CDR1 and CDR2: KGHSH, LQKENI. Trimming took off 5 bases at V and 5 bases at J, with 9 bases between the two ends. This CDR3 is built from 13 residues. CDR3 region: CASSSGQNEKLFF. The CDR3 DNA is TGTGCCAGCTCAAGCGGCCAAAATGAAAAACTGTTTTTT. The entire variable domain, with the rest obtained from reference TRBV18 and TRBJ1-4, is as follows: NAGVMQNPRHLVRRRGQEARLRCSPMKGHSHVYWYRQLPEEGLKFMVYLQKENIIDESGMPKERFSAEFPKEGPSILRIQQVVRGDSAAYFCASSSGQNEKLFFGSGTQLSVL.

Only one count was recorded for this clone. The CDR3 loop reads CASSILEGQGKGDYTF. CDR3 DNA: TGTGCCAGTAGTATCCTTGAGGGACAGGGAAAAGGCGACTACACCTTC. This sequence joins TRBV19 and TRBJ1-2; 9 bases match TRBD1. The CDR3 has 16 residues. The germline CDR1 and CDR2 sequences are LNHDA and SQIVND (reference sequence). V shed 3 bases, J shed 10 bases, and the junction held 15 bases outside the gene matches.

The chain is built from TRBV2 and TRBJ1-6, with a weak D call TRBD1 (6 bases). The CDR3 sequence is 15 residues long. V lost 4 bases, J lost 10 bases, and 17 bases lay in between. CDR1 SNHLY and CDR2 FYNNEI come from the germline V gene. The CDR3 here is CASSGLPGARSPLHF. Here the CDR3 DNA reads TGTGCCAGCAGTGGTCTCCCAGGGGCCCGCTCACCCCTCCACTTT.

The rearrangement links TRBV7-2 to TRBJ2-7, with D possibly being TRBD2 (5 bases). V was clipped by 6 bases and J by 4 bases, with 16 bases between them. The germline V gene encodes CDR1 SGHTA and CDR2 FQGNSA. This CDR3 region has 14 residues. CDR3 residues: CASRFSSRRYEQYF. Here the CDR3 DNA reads TGTGCCAGCAGGTTCTCTAGCCGTCGATACGAGCAGTACTTC.

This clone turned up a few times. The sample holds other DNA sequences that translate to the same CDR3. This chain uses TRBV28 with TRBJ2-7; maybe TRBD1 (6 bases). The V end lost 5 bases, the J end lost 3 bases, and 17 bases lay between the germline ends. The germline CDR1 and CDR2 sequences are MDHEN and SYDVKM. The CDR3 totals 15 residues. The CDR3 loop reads CASSPPTGLSYEQYF. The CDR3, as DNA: TGTGCCAGCAGTCCTCCGACAGGCCTTAGCTACGAGCAGTACTTC.

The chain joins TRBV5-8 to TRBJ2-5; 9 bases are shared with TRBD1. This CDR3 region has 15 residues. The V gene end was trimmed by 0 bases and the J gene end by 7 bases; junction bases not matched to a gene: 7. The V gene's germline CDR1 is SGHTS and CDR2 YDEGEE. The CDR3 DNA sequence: TGTGCCAGCAGCTTGGAGACAGGGGGAATCGGGACCCAGTACTTC. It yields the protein CASSLETGGIGTQYF.